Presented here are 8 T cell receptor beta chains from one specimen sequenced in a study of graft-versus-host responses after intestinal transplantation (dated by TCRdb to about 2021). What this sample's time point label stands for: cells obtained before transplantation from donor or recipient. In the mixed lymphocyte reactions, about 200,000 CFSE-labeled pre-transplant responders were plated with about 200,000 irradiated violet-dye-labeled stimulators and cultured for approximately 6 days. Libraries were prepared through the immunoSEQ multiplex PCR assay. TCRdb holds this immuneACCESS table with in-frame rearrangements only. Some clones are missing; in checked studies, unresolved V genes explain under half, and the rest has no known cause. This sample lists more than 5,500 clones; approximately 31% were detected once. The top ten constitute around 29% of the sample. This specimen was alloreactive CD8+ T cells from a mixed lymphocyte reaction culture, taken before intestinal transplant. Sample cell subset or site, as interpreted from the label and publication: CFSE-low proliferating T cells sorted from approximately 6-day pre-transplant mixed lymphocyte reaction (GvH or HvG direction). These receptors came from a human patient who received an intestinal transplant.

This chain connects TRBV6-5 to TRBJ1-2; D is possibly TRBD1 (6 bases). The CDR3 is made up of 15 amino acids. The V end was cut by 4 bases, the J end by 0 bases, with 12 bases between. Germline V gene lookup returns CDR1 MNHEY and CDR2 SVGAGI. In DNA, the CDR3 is TGTGCCAGCAGTTTTTCCGGGACACCTAACTATGGCTACACCTTC. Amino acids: CASSFSGTPNYGYTF.

The CDR3 sequence: CSVEGQGIYEQYF. The CDR3 DNA reads TGCAGCGTTGAAGGACAGGGGATTTACGAGCAGTACTTC. This chain uses TRBV29-1 with TRBJ2-7; 8 bases map to TRBD1. The CDR3 runs to 13 residues. The trim removed 1 base at V and 4 bases at J, leaving 3 bases unmatched. CDR1 and CDR2 from the germline V gene are SQVTM and ANQGSEA.

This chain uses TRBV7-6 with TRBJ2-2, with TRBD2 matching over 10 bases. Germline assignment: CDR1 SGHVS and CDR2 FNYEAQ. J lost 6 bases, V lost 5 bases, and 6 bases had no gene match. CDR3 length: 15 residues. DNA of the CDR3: TGTGCCAGCAGCCTGGGAGCGGGAGGGCCCGGGGAGCTGTTTTTT. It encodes CASSLGAGGPGELFF.

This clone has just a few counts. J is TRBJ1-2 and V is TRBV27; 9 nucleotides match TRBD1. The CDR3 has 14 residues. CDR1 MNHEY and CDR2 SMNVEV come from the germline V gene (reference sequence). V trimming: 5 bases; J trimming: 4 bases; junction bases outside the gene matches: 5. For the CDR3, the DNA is TGTGCCAGCAGTACACGGACAGGGGTCTATGGCTACACCTTC. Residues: CASSTRTGVYGYTF.

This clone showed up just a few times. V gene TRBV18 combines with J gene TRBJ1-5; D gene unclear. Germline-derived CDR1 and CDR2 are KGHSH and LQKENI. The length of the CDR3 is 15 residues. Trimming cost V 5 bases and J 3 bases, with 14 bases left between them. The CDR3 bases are TGTGCCAGCTCAACCCTTGGGCCGATCAATCAGCCCCAGCATTTT. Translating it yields CASSTLGPINQPQHF.

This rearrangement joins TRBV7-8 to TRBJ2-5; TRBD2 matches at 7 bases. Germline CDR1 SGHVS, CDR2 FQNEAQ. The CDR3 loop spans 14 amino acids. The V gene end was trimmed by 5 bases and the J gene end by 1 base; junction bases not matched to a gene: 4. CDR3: CASSLSGGQETQYF. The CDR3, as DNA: TGTGCCAGCAGCCTCTCGGGAGGCCAAGAGACCCAGTACTTC. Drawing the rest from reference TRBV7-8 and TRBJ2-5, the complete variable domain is GAGVSQSPRYKVAKRGQDVALRCDPISGHVSLFWYQQALGQGPEFLTYFQNEAQLDKSGLPSDRFFAERPEGSVSTLKIQRTQQEDSAVYLCASSLSGGQETQYFGPGTRLLVL.

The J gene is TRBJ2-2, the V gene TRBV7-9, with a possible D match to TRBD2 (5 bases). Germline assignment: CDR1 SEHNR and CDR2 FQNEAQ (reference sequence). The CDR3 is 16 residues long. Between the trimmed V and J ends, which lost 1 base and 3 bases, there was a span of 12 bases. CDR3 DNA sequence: TGTGCCAGCAGCTTAGGTCGTGGGCGGGACACCGGGGAGCTGTTTTTT. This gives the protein CASSLGRGRDTGELFF.

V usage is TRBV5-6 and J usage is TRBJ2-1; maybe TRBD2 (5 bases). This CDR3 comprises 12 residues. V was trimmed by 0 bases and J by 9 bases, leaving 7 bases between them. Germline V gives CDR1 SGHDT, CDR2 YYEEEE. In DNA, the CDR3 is TGTGCCAGCAGCTTGGCGGGGAGTGAGCAGTTCTTC. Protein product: CASSLAGSEQFF.